This paragraph reports one TCR beta chain. In the same sample, other DNA sequences code for this CDR3. The data originate from a study of shared clonotypes between healthy human individuals. Produced via immunoSEQ multiplex PCR; TCRdb's table is partial and in-frame only. The data show roughly 2.5 million clones, about 92% seen once. Germline values: CDR1 SGHTA, CDR2 FQGNSA. Between the trimmed V and J ends, which lost 1 base and 5 bases, there was a span of 5 bases. This CDR3 has 13 residues. Sequenced: naive CD4+ T cells sorted from blood. Documented subset: CD45RA+ positively selected. The rearrangement joins TRBV7-2 to TRBJ2-2, with unresolved D. This TCR was recovered from a man aged 18 to 30 in good health. The CDR3 loop reads CASSLGGTGELFF. The CDR3 region has the DNA TGTGCCAGCAGCTTAGGGGGTACCGGGGAGCTGTTTTTT.